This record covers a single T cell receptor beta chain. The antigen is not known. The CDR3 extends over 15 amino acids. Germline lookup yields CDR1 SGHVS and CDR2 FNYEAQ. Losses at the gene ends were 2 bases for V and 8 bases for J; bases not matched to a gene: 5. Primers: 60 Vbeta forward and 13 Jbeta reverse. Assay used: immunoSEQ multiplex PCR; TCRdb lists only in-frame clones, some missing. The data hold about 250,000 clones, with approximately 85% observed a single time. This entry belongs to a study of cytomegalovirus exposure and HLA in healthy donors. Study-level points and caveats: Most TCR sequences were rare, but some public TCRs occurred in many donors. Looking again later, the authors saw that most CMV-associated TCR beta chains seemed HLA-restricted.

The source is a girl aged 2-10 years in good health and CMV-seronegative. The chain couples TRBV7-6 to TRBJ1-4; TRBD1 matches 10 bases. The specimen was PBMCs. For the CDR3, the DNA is TGTGCCAGCAGCTTACGTGGGACAGGGGAGGAAAAACTGTTTTTT. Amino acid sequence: CASSLRGTGEEKLFF.